Included here is one TCR beta chain sequence, with context. Its antigen target is currently unknown. Base qualities are missing; no much larger clone stands one base away. These data originate in a study of tumor-infiltrating lymphocytes in primary liver carcinoma (dated by TCRdb to about 2017). Regarding the research as a whole: Between November 2015 and early 2016, roughly 5 patients in China with histopathologically diagnosed primary liver carcinoma had their tumors surgically resected. A total of 35 specimens from 5 patients went through TCRbeta repertoire sequencing, namely 25 tumor regions, 5 adjacent noncancerous liver tissues and 5 peripheral blood samples. High reproducibility was observed for the technical replicate repertoires, with mean shared-clone rates around 0.9 and correlation coefficients above 0.95. Tumors of the five patients were stage T1-T3 N0M0 with maximum diameters of 4.2 to 10 cm. TCRbeta repertoire sequencing, expression microarrays and whole-exome sequencing were combined in the study across five regions of each liver tumor, with adjacent normal tissue and blood also included. Each sample produced about 3.65 to 7.13 million productive TCRbeta reads, and read depth showed no significant difference between tissue types. Of the five patients (three men and two women, aged 30 to 69 years), four had hepatocellular carcinoma and one had combined HCC and intrahepatic cholangiocarcinoma.

TRIzol reagent was used to extract blood RNA from unsorted whole blood, while the DNeasy Blood & Tissue kit provided the germline DNA. At the time of sampling, the patients were treatment-naive and had chronic HBV infection. Before surgery, 4 to 5 milliliters of peripheral blood were collected into K2EDTA tubes. Starting from 450 to 500 ng total RNA, TCRbeta-specific cDNA was produced by reverse transcription with a constant-region primer and ProtoScript II reverse transcriptase. Three nested multiplex PCR rounds, following a slightly modified ARM-PCR procedure, were used to build the TCRbeta libraries. Each of the first two PCR rounds ran for approximately 11 cycles using multiplex TRBV1-TRBV30 forward primers together with a Cbeta reverse primer. Sample barcodes and Illumina adapters were added in a final 25-cycle PCR with Deep VentR polymerase. Amplicons of 200-500 bp were gel-purified with a QIAquick gel extraction kit before sequencing. An Illumina HiSeq 2500 was used to sequence the TCRbeta amplicons with 250-bp paired-end reads. The published analysis was carried out like this. Quality trimming of reads was performed with Trimmomatic v0.33, and paired reads were merged with FLASH v1.2.11 so that full CDR3 sequences could be recovered. V, D and J germline segments were assigned to the rearranged TCRbeta sequences by MiGEC v1.2.1b. VDJtools v1.0.0 computed clonotype statistics and Shannon-Wiener diversity indices. To cut down on sampling bias, every analysis after diversity analysis relied on just the 250 most abundant clonotypes from each sample. In TCRdb, the public reads were trimmed at Q25 with fastp and aligned with MiXCR, with productive beta chains retained. Under each unique CDR3 protein, matching rows form one entry showing the most common genes and DNA. What appears here as the V and J calls and clone size reflects TCRdb's work, not the paper's. The sample table holds 250,000 to 400,000 distinct CDR3 sequences, of which less than 75% were seen once. The ten largest clones take up roughly 9% of the sample.

In the germline V gene, CDR1 corresponds to MDHEN and CDR2 to SYDVKM. After removal of 5 bases from V and 9 bases from J, the junction retains 14 bases not matched to a gene. Its CDR3 holds 15 amino acids, cysteine through phenylalanine. Just the 45-base CDR3 DNA is kept, in frame starting at base 1. General study outcomes and caveats: Comparison of CD4+ and CD8+ T cell repertoires was precluded by the use of bulk unsorted samples. Repertoire overlap was found to be higher between tumor regions (mean roughly 36%) than between tumor-adjacent (roughly 17%) or tumor-blood (14%) pairs, consistent with antigen-driven expansion. Only 4 or 5 patients were included in the study, and the authors note that the findings should be validated in a larger study. Because sequencing covered only the TCR beta chain and unpaired alpha chains were not captured, true repertoire diversity is likely underestimated. A significantly larger repertoire fraction was made up by the top 250 clones in tumors than in blood (p = 0.039).

The chain employs TRBV28 and TRBJ2-5, and TRBD1 matches 8 of the central bases. The TCR was taken from a man between 40 and 49 years old with primary liver carcinoma and hepatitis B virus infection. The sequencing input was peripheral blood. The CDR3 loop reads CASSPGTGLRVPQYF. The sequenced DNA: TGTGCCAGCAGTCCCGGGACAGGCTTGAGGGTGCCCCAGTACTTC.